A selection of T cell receptor beta chains follows, all from one sample in a study of T-cell reconstitution after alpha-beta-depleted transplantation in children. TCRdb passed the PCR reads through MiXCR, listing each CDR3 protein once. Of about 580,000 distinct CDR3 sequences listed, more than 20% are singletons. The sample in question was PBMCs, mostly from graft donor cells, obtained 360 days after TCRalphabeta/CD19-depleted stem cell transplant. These TCRs come from a boy in the first two years of life who had a stem cell transplant for acute myeloid leukemia, so the T cells may come from the graft donor. Both conserved end residues are part of each CDR3.

j_call,v_call,cdr3_aa
TRBJ2-1,TRBV7-2,CASSLGAGRTEQFF
TRBJ2-7,TRBV20-1,CSAREELLYEQYF
TRBJ2-7,TRBV6-1,CASSQRETYEQYF
TRBJ2-1,TRBV7-2,CASSLVGTSGGNEQFF
TRBJ2-5,TRBV20-1,CSALTTGSQETQYF
TRBJ2-1,TRBV5-1,CASSGTGTGKGASYNEQFF
TRBJ2-5,TRBV12-3/TRBV12-4,CASSWDLGTQYF
TRBJ1-1,TRBV4-3,CASSQVAGTGGTEAFF
TRBJ2-7,TRBV4-2,CASSQDWIGLNSYEQYF
TRBJ2-5,TRBV20-1,CSARSGGRGAETQYF
TRBJ2-1,TRBV2,CASSERTSGGAGQFF
TRBJ2-1,TRBV12-3/TRBV12-4,CASSDTGFSDEQFF
TRBJ2-4,TRBV7-8,CASRSRGGDIQYF
TRBJ1-5,TRBV19,CASSGGQISNQPQHF
TRBJ1-5,TRBV15,CATSQDTRLLNQPQHF
TRBJ2-4,TRBV5-6,CASSLGYIQYF
TRBJ2-3,TRBV6-5,CASSYSDTQYF
TRBJ2-5,TRBV20-1,CSARALGGTQYF
TRBJ1-5,TRBV7-9,CASSLEGINQPQHF
TRBJ2-3,TRBV5-1,CASSFDSLSTDTQYF
TRBJ2-2,TRBV20-1,CSARAPKPSGGRRGTGELFF
TRBJ2-1,TRBV3-1,CASSGRLAGGPYNEQFF
TRBJ2-5,TRBV10-3,CAKPGFQETQYF
TRBJ2-3,TRBV5-1,CASSLGLPGTDTQYF
TRBJ2-5,TRBV5-1,CASSTPGQYQETQYF
TRBJ2-3,TRBV12-3/TRBV12-4,CASSGGRFASTDTQYF
TRBJ1-5,TRBV21-1,CASSKCQPQHF
TRBJ2-1,TRBV29-1,CSVEIRRRGFDEQFF
TRBJ2-1,TRBV4-3,CASSLLRASNEQFF
TRBJ2-3,TRBV2,CASCRLAGGRSPFTDTQYF
TRBJ2-1,TRBV6-1,CASAGLAGGPGEQFF
TRBJ2-1,TRBV11-2,CASSPWTGGDNEQFF
TRBJ2-6,TRBV24-1,CATSDGTAGANVLTF